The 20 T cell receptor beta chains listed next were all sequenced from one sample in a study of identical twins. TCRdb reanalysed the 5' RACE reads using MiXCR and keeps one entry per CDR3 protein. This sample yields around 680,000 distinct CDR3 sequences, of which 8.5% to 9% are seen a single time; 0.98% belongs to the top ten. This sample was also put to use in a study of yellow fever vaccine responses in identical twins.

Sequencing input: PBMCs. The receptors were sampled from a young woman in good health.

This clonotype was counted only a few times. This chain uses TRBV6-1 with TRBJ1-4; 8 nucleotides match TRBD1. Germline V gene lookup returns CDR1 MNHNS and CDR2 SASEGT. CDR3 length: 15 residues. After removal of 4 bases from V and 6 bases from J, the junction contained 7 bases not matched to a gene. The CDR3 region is CASSAWDRSHEKLFF. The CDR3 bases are TGTGCCAGCAGTGCTTGGGACAGGTCCCATGAAAAACTGTTTTTT.

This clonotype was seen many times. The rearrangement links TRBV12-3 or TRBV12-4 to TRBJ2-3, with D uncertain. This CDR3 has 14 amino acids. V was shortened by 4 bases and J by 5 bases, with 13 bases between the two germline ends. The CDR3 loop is CASSSPTYGDTQYF. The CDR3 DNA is TGTGCCAGCAGTTCGCCAACTTACGGAGATACGCAGTATTTT.

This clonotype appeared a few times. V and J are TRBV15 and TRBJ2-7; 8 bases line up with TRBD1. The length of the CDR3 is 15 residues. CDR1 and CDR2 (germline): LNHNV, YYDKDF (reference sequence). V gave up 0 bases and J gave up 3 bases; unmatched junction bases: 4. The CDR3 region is CATSRERQGNYEQYF. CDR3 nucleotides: TGTGCCACCAGCAGAGAAAGACAGGGGAACTACGAGCAGTACTTC.

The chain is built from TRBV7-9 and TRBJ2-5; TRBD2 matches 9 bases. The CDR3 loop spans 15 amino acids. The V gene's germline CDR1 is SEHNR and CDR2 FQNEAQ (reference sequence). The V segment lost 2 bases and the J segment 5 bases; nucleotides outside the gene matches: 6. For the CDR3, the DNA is TGTGCCAGCAGCTTACCGCTAGCGGGACAGGAGACCCAGTACTTC. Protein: CASSLPLAGQETQYF.

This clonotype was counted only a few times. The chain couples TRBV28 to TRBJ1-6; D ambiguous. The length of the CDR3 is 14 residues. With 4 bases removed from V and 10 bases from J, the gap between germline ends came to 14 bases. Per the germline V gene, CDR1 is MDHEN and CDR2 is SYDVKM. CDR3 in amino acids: CASSSGSTLSPLHF. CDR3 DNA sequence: TGTGCCAGCAGTTCCGGGTCGACCCTATCACCCCTCCACTTT. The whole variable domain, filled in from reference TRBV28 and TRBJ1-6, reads DVKVTQSSRYLVKRTGEKVFLECVQDMDHENMFWYRQDPGLGLRLIYFSYDVKMKEKGDIPEGYSVSREKKERFSLILESASTNQTSMYLCASSSGSTLSPLHFGNGTRLTVT.

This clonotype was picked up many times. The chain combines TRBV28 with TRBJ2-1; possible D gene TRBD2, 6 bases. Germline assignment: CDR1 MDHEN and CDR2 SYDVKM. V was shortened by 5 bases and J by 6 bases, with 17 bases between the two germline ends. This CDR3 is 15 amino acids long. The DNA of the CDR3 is TGTGCCAGCAGTGCCGGGACTCCATCGGGCAATGAGCAGTTCTTC. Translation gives CASSAGTPSGNEQFF.

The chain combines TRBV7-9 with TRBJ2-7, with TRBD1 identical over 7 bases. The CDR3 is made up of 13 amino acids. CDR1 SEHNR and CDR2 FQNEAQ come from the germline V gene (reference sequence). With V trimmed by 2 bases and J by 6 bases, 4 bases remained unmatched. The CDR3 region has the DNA TGTGCCAGCAGCTTACGACAGGGCTCCGAGCAGTACTTC. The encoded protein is CASSLRQGSEQYF.

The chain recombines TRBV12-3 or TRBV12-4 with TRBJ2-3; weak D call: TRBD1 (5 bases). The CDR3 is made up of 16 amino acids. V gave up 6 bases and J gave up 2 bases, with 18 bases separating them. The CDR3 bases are TGTGCCAGCAGCCCCCCTAACAGGCGATACACAGATACGCAGTATTTT. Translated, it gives CASSPPNRRYTDTQYF.

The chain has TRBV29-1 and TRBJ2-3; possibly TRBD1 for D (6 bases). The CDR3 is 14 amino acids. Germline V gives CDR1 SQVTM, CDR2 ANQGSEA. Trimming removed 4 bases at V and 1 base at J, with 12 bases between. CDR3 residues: CSVATGSGTDTQYF. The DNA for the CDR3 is TGCAGCGTTGCTACAGGGTCTGGCACAGATACGCAGTATTTT.

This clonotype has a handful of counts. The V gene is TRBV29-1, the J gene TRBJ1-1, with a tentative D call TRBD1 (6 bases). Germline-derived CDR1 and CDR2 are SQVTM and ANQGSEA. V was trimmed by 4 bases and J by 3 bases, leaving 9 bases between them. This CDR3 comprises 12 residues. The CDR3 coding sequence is TGCAGCGTTGTCAAGGGGGACACTGAAGCTTTCTTT. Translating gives CSVVKGDTEAFF.

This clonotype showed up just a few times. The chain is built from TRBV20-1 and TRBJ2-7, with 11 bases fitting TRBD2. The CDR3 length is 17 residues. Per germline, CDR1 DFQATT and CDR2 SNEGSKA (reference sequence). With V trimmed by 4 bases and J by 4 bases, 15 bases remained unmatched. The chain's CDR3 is CSAKVAGGPTVTYEQYF. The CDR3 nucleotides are TGCAGTGCTAAGGTAGCGGGGGGGCCCACCGTCACGTACGAGCAGTACTTC.

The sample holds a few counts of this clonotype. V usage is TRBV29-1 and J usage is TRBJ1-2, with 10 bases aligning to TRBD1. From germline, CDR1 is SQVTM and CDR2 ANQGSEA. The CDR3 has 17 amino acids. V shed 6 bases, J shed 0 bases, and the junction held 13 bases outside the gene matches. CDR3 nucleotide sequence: TGCAGCGTCCTGACAGGGGGCGGTTGGAGTGCTAACTATGGCTACACCTTC. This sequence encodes CSVLTGGGWSANYGYTF.

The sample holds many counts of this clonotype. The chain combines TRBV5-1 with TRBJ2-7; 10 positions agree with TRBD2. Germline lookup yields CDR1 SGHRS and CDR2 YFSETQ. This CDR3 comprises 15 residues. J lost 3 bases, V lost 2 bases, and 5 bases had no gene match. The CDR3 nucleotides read TGCGCCAGCAGCTTAGGACTAGCGGAGATCTACGAGCAGTACTTC. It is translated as CASSLGLAEIYEQYF. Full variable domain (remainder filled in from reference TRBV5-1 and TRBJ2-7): KAGVTQTPRYLIKTRGQQVTLSCSPISGHRSVSWYQQTPGQGLQFLFEYFSETQRNKGNFPGRFSGRQFSNSRSEMNVSTLELGDSALYLCASSLGLAEIYEQYFGPGTRLTVT.

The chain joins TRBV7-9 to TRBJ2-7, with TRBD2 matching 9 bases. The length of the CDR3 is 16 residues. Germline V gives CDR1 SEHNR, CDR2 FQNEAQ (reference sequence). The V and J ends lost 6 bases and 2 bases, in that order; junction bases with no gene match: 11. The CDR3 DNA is TGTGCCAGCAGTCCAAGTAGCGGGGGTCTAACCTACGAGCAGTACTTC. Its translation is CASSPSSGGLTYEQYF.

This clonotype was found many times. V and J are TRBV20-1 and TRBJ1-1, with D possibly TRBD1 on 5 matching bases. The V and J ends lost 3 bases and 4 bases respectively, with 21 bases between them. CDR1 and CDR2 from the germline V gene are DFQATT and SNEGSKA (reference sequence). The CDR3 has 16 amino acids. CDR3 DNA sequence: TGCAGTGCTAGGGGGGATTACTTTGGGTCCCCCACTGAAGCTTTCTTT. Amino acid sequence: CSARGDYFGSPTEAFF.

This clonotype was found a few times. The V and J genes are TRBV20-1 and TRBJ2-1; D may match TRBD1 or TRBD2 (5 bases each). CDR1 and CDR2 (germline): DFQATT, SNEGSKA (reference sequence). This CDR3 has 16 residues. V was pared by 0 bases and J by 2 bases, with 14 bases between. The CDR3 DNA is TGCAGTGCTAGAGATCTGACGGGACGCACCTACAATGAGCAGTTCTTC. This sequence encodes CSARDLTGRTYNEQFF.

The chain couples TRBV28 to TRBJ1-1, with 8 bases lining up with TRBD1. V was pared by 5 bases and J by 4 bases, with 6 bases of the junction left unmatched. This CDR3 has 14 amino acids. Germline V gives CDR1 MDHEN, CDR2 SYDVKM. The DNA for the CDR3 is TGTGCCAGCAGTCAGGGGGCTTGGGGCACTGAAGCTTTCTTT. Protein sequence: CASSQGAWGTEAFF.

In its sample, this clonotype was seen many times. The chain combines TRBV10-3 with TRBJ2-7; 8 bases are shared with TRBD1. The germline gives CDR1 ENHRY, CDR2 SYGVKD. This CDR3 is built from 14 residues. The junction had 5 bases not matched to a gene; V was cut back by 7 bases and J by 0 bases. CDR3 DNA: TGTGCCATCAAAACAGGGGGACGCTCCTACGAGCAGTACTTC. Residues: CAIKTGGRSYEQYF.

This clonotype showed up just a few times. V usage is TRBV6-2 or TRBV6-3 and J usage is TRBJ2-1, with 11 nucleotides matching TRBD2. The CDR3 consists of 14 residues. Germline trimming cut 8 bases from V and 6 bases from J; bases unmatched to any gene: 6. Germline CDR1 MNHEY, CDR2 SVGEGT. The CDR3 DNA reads TGTGCCAGCGGGGCTAGCGGGAGGTCCAATGAGCAGTTCTTC. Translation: CASGASGRSNEQFF.

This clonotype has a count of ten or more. The CDR3 DNA reads as TGTGCCATCACCGAACTAGCGGGAGGCGACAATGAGCAGTTCTTC. The encoded protein is CAITELAGGDNEQFF. V usage is TRBV10-3 and J usage is TRBJ2-1; 12 bases agree with TRBD2. There are 15 residues in the CDR3. Unmatched junction bases numbered 6, after V lost 7 bases and J lost 5 bases. CDR1 and CDR2 from the germline V gene are ENHRY and SYGVKD.